This T cell receptor beta chain stems from a study of cytomegalovirus exposure and HLA in healthy donors. Background on the study: It was reported in a later analysis that the approximately 120 validation repertoires used the same platform as the roughly 670 first-cohort repertoires.

The data were produced by immunoSEQ multiplex PCR, yet TCRdb's version contains in-frame clones alone and is incomplete. The sample records some 240,000 clones, approximately 83% being singletons. Overall study findings and caveats: Among the CMV-associated chains, three were confirmed in vitro as specific for CMV antigens. Rarity characterized most TCR sequences, yet some public TCRs appeared in many donors. Reportedly, cytomegalovirus status was diagnosed with high sensitivity and specificity.

With respect to this clone: Its antigen remains unknown.

The CDR3 has 15 amino acids. Germline loops: CDR1 MNHEY, CDR2 SMNVEV (reference sequence). After removal of 6 bases from V and 6 bases from J, the junction contained 13 bases not matched to a gene. Material: PBMCs. J is TRBJ1-2 and V is TRBV27; TRBD1 matches at 7 bases. The sequence was collected from a woman aged 25 to 39 in good health and CMV-seropositive. The CDR3 coding sequence is TGTGCCAGCAGCTCTGACAGGGAAGAGTATCATGGCTACACCTTC. It specifies CASSSDREEYHGYTF.